This T cell receptor beta chain was observed in a study of blood T cell repertoires in COVID-19. Study information: The cDNA or gDNA used as material had been derived from T cells, B-cell-depleted T cells, or PBMCs.

Study processing details: Nucleated cell counts were estimated from reference gene primer amplification. Using immunoSEQ multiplex PCR, the repertoire was profiled, and TCRdb retains in-frame clones only, with some absent. Clonal size and the V and J genes are those of that table, whereas D and trimming came from the DNA. The sample records 45,000 to 65,000 clones, 91% being singletons. V lost 0 bases and J 8 bases, leaving 11 bases between the germline ends. Germline V gene lookup returns CDR1 SGHRS and CDR2 YFSETQ. The CDR3 has 13 residues. The chain carries TRBV5-1 and TRBJ1-2; D is unresolved. The sample was peripheral blood. The sequence was collected from a human donor in a cohort sampled during active COVID-19. The CDR3 sequence is CASSLAPPGGYTF. In nucleotides, the CDR3 is TGCGCCAGCAGCTTGGCCCCCCCGGGAGGCTACACCTTC. Full variable domain (outside the CDR3, taken from reference TRBV5-1 and TRBJ1-2): KAGVTQTPRYLIKTRGQQVTLSCSPISGHRSVSWYQQTPGQGLQFLFEYFSETQRNKGNFPGRFSGRQFSNSRSEMNVSTLELGDSALYLCASSLAPPGGYTFGSGTRLTVV.